The 9 T cell receptor beta chains presented below share a single source sample, sequenced in a study of cytomegalovirus exposure and HLA in healthy donors (dated by TCRdb to 2015 to 2018). Library construction relied on the immunoSEQ multiplex PCR assay. TCRdb re-hosts the immuneACCESS table, in-frame sequences only. Its copies lack some clones; in the studies checked, an unresolved V gene accounts for under half of them, and the cause for the rest is not known. The sample data list some 140,000 clones, and roughly 86% of these were observed just once. Of the sample, roughly 1.4% is held by the ten largest clones. The material sequenced was PBMCs. The receptors come from a woman in her 30s in good health and CMV-seronegative.

V usage is TRBV9 and J usage is TRBJ2-2; 8 nucleotides line up with TRBD1. The V gene end was trimmed by 4 bases and the J gene end by 5 bases; junction bases not matched to a gene: 7. The V gene's germline CDR1 is SGDLS and CDR2 YYNGEE. This CDR3 contains 15 residues. As DNA, the CDR3 is TGTGCCAGCAGCAAGGGGACAGGCCTAACCGGGGAGCTGTTTTTT. Translating it yields CASSKGTGLTGELFF.

The chain recombines TRBV5-1 with TRBJ2-5; 8 bases agree with TRBD1. The CDR3 runs to 14 residues. V trimming: 2 bases; J trimming: 2 bases; junction bases outside the gene matches: 2. CDR1 is SGHRS and CDR2 is YFSETQ in the germline V gene. CDR3 residues: CASSFGQGQETQYF. In DNA form, the CDR3 reads TGCGCCAGCAGCTTCGGACAGGGTCAAGAGACCCAGTACTTC.

This chain uses TRBV19 with TRBJ1-5; 8 nucleotides line up with TRBD1. The CDR3 covers 18 residues. J lost 2 bases, V lost 3 bases, and 12 bases had no gene match. Germline V CDR1 and CDR2: LNHDA, SQIVND (reference sequence). The CDR3 spells CASSILGRGRRGNQPQHF. The CDR3 nucleotides read TGTGCCAGTAGTATCCTCGGCAGGGGGCGCCGAGGCAATCAGCCCCAGCATTTT. Looking up the rest from reference TRBV19 and TRBJ1-5 gives the full variable domain: DGGITQSPKYLFRKEGQNVTLSCEQNLNHDAMYWYRQDPGQGLRLIYYSQIVNDFQKGDIAEGYSVSREKKESFPLTVTSAQKNPTAFYLCASSILGRGRRGNQPQHFGDGTRLSIL.

The V call is TRBV5-1, the J call TRBJ2-1; D might be TRBD2 (6 bases). Trimming took 1 base from V and 8 from J, leaving 13 bases between them. In germline, CDR1 is SGHRS, CDR2 YFSETQ. The CDR3 has 14 amino acids. The CDR3 DNA follows: TGCGCCAGCAGCTTGCGTCAACGCGGGGATGAGCAGTTCTTC. This encodes CASSLRQRGDEQFF.

This chain connects TRBV14 to TRBJ1-6; possible D gene TRBD1, 5 bases. Germline V lookup: CDR1 SGHDN, CDR2 FVKESK. This CDR3 spans 21 amino acids. V was cut by 4 bases and J by 1 base, with 26 bases left in between. The CDR3 nucleotides read TGTGCCAGCAGCCCCCCATTGCCAGGGATGCCCCACTTTTCCTATAATTCACCCCTCCACTTT. It yields the protein CASSPPLPGMPHFSYNSPLHF. Looking up the rest from reference TRBV14 and TRBJ1-6 gives the full variable domain: EAGVTQFPSHSVIEKGQTVTLRCDPISGHDNLYWYRRVMGKEIKFLLHFVKESKQDESGMPNNRFLAERTGGTYSTLKVQPAELEDSGVYFCASSPPLPGMPHFSYNSPLHFGNGTRLTVT.

This sequence joins TRBV11-2 and TRBJ1-6; a weak D match, TRBD1 (6 bases). This CDR3 comprises 15 residues. Looked up from germline, CDR1 is SGHAT and CDR2 is FQNNGV. Trimming took 1 base from V and 9 from J, leaving 13 bases between them. The CDR3 region is CASSLGATGSSPLHF. For the CDR3, the DNA is TGTGCCAGCAGCTTAGGGGCCACAGGGAGTTCACCCCTCCACTTT.

This clone turned up a few times. V gene TRBV2 combines with J gene TRBJ1-5; 7 bases are shared with TRBD1. Germline V gene data show CDR1 as SNHLY and CDR2 as FYNNEI. CDR3 size: 14 residues. V was pared by 4 bases and J by 4 bases, with 4 bases of the junction left unmatched. For the CDR3, the DNA is TGTGCCAGCAGTGGGGACAGCATGAATCAGCCCCAGCATTTT. Translating it yields CASSGDSMNQPQHF.

The chain links TRBV18 to TRBJ2-7; 7 bases line up with TRBD2. The germline CDR1 and CDR2 sequences are KGHSH and LQKENI. This CDR3 is 13 amino acids long. V was clipped by 2 bases and J by 4 bases; unmatched bases: 2. CDR3: CASSPGRVYEQYF. The CDR3 region has the DNA TGTGCCAGCTCACCAGGGAGGGTATACGAGCAGTACTTC.

The rearrangement joins TRBV5-5 to TRBJ1-6; D may be TRBD1 (5 bases). V was clipped by 3 bases and J by 7 bases, with 17 bases between them. The CDR3 runs to 16 residues. CDR1 is SGHKS, CDR2 YYEKEE, per germline (reference sequence). This CDR3 is CASSSTGGGMNSPLHF. CDR3 nucleotides: TGTGCCAGCAGCTCGACCGGGGGGGGGATGAATTCACCCCTCCACTTT.